These T cell receptor beta chains were read from a single sample in a study of T-cell memory formation after mild COVID-19. TCRdb redid the calling of the 5' RACE reads with MiXCR, one entry per CDR3 protein. The sample shows around 410,000 distinct CDR3 sequences, under 25% of them seen only once. Material: PBMCs or a T cell subset sorted from them (not recorded which). The source of these receptors is an adult woman who had mild COVID-19 (a few samples of this study predate the infection). Cell type and time point are not known. Both conserved end residues are trimmed from each CDR3. Fields, in order: V gene, J gene, CDR3 length, clone size, CDR3 protein. Some rows mark clone size as missing; the rest say once, few, many or name a class of expanded clone.

TRBV7-8,TRBJ2-1,13,.,ASSLVPPKYNEQF
TRBV15,TRBJ2-7,9,few,ATSPVYEQY
TRBV5-1,TRBJ2-7,12,few,ASSNRDTSYEQY
TRBV18,TRBJ1-1,14,many,ASSPDRGIPNTEAF
TRBV29-1,TRBJ2-1,14,few,SVEGLEGEGNNEQF
TRBV15,TRBJ1-1,11,few,ATSPGQIGKAF
TRBV20-1,TRBJ2-5,14,.,SGVPFAGGTQETQY
TRBV27,TRBJ1-2,11,few,ASSLDGDYGYT
TRBV10-3,TRBJ1-2,13,many,AISESGVGNGGYT
TRBV4-2,TRBJ2-4,16,few,ASSQDFAGGIAKNIQY
TRBV24-1,TRBJ2-1,15,.,ATSDLTGTSAYNEQF
TRBV11-3,TRBJ2-1,17,.,ASSYSPYSGTGGLNEQF
TRBV6-5,TRBJ2-2,14,.,ASSSSIGRPAGELF
TRBV20-1,TRBJ2-1,15,.,SARDQGGQGVHNEQF
TRBV12-3/TRBV12-4,TRBJ1-2,12,.,ASSSPGQVAGYT
TRBV20-1,TRBJ2-1,16,few,SARDPGIAGGLNNEQF
TRBV6-5,TRBJ2-1,13,.,ASRKPGLAYNEQF
TRBV12-3/TRBV12-4,TRBJ1-3,14,.,ANRHGSGVSGNTIY
TRBV20-1,TRBJ2-3,16,.,SASLPPLAGFYTDTQY
TRBV20-1,TRBJ2-7,13,few,SARVPGGGGYEQY
TRBV24-1,TRBJ1-2,14,.,ATSLGGPNNPSGYT
TRBV3-1,TRBJ2-1,13,.,ASSQPGTSGNEQF
TRBV27,TRBJ2-7,12,.,ASSLRWGGYEQY
TRBV7-6,TRBJ2-7,12,few,ASSSDRGLDEQY
TRBV2,TRBJ1-2,14,once,ASSENRGRGGYVYT
TRBV12-3/TRBV12-4,TRBJ1-1,10,.,ASKTPWQEAF
TRBV20-1,TRBJ2-7,10,.,SAKAGAYEQY
TRBV7-8,TRBJ1-2,13,few,ASSLRDARSYGYT
TRBV20-1,TRBJ2-7,12,.,SARPGQGYYEQY
TRBV6-5,TRBJ2-7,13,.,ASSYGRTGSYEQY
TRBV18,TRBJ2-7,13,.,ASSPEGRHTYEQY
TRBV25-1,TRBJ1-2,11,many,ATSGTEYYGYT
TRBV30,TRBJ1-6,12,.,AWSPGGYNSPLH
TRBV7-9,TRBJ1-1,14,.,ASTPRGTEGNTEAF
TRBV18,TRBJ2-7,13,.,ASSPRRTGSYEQY
TRBV7-2,TRBJ1-5,13,few,ASSLRRGRPQPQH
TRBV5-5,TRBJ1-4,13,.,ASSFAGGSGEKLF
TRBV6-5,TRBJ2-7,11,many,ASSYRDGYEQY
TRBV6-2/TRBV6-3,TRBJ1-1,11,.,ASKGQSNTEAF
TRBV10-3,TRBJ2-1,13,.,AISELEGSYNEQF
TRBV7-9,TRBJ2-7,11,.,ASSPDRDHEQY
TRBV12-3/TRBV12-4,TRBJ1-1,11,few,ASSLGVDTEAF
TRBV5-1,TRBJ2-3,14,few,ASSPGGGGIADTQY
TRBV7-2,TRBJ2-2,12,.,ASSFTADTGELF
TRBV4-3,TRBJ1-4,12,few,ASSTGTGSEKLF
TRBV7-9,TRBJ2-1,11,few,ASSSPLRDRQF
TRBV6-6,TRBJ2-1,12,.,ASRPQGARDEQF
TRBV20-1,TRBJ2-1,15,.,SASTLAGGRVDNEQF
TRBV4-1,TRBJ2-7,11,few,ASSQSRYYEQY
TRBV12-3/TRBV12-4,TRBJ1-3,12,few,ASSRGVFGNTIY
TRBV18,TRBJ2-1,13,.,ASCSPGVSGDEQF
TRBV7-8,TRBJ2-1,12,.,ASSGGGLGIEQF
TRBV5-1,TRBJ2-7,13,.,ASSVYQDQFYEQY
TRBV29-1,TRBJ2-1,13,few,SVESADRNNHEQF
TRBV5-1,TRBJ2-7,10,.,ASPGSPYEQY
TRBV29-1,TRBJ2-7,11,.,SVLSSESYEQY
TRBV15,TRBJ2-5,11,few,ATRGDFEETQY
TRBV29-1,TRBJ2-7,10,many,SVTGGTYEQY